The 11 T cell receptor beta chains listed next were all sequenced from one sample in a study of T cell repertoires in cytomegalovirus infection (dated by TCRdb to between 2018 and 2021). No antigen has been identified for these receptors. Sequenced on an Illumina HiSeq 1500. TCRdb trimmed public reads at Q25 via fastp, called clones via MiXCR and kept in-frame beta chains. Each entry merges the rows of one CDR3 protein and shows their most common DNA and genes. The sample table holds hundreds of thousands of distinct CDR3 sequences, of which less than 40% were seen once. The ten top clones hold more than 12% of the sample. In light of the paper, this sample's treatment or condition label describes: in vitro stimulation with specific CMV peptide epitopes to enrich CMV-specific T cells. Specimen: cultured CD8+ T cells from PBMCs, collected from culture after CMV antigen stimulation. The receptors come from a human donor in good health (CMV status not recorded). Some clones in this sample may be carry-over from other donors' samples.

This clonotype has more than one count but fewer than ten. This chain connects TRBV7-2 to TRBJ2-5; 16 nucleotides align to TRBD2. Germline V gene data show CDR1 as SGHTA and CDR2 as FQGNSA. The CDR3 length is 17 residues. J gave up 2 bases and V 5 bases, and 5 bases lay outside the gene matches. The CDR3 coding sequence is TGTGCCAGCAGCCGCTGGGGACTAGCGGGGGGGCAAGAGACCCAGTACTTC. This codes for CASSRWGLAGGQETQYF.

This clonotype was seen a few times. The chain couples TRBV7-9 to TRBJ1-2; D is unclear. Germline V gene lookup returns CDR1 SEHNR and CDR2 FQNEAQ (reference sequence). V was pared by 3 bases and J by 6 bases, with 17 bases between. This CDR3 spans 15 amino acids. The CDR3 loop reads CASSFGANPADGYTF. The CDR3 nucleotides read TGTGCCAGCAGCTTTGGCGCCAACCCGGCTGATGGCTACACCTTC.

The chain has TRBV7-2 and TRBJ2-7, with D possibly matching TRBD2 (6 bases). CDR3 size: 13 residues. Germline lookup yields CDR1 SGHTA and CDR2 FQGNSA. V was trimmed by 5 bases and J by 6 bases, leaving 14 bases between them. CDR3 amino acids: CASSAQGGGEQYF. The DNA for the CDR3 is TGTGCCAGCAGCGCCCAGGGAGGCGGCGAGCAGTACTTC.

The CDR3 sequence is CASSLKGRSFNEQFF. The CDR3, as DNA: TGTGCCAGCAGCTTAAAAGGCAGGAGTTTCAATGAGCAGTTCTTC. This rearrangement joins TRBV7-6 to TRBJ2-1; unclear D gene. Germline V CDR1 and CDR2: SGHVS, FNYEAQ. The V end was cut by 2 bases, the J end by 6 bases, with 14 bases between. CDR3 length equals 15 residues.

This chain connects TRBV7-2 to TRBJ1-2, with 7 bases aligning to TRBD1. Germline lookup yields CDR1 SGHTA and CDR2 FQGNSA. V was pared by 5 bases and J by 6 bases, with 12 bases of the junction left unmatched. CDR3 length equals 15 residues. In nucleotides, the CDR3 is TGTGCCAGCAGCCCCCGGGACAGCGGAATTGATGGCTACACCTTC. Translated: CASSPRDSGIDGYTF.

This clonotype appeared a few times. V gene TRBV2 combines with J gene TRBJ2-7; 12 bases agree with TRBD1. The CDR3 runs 14 residues. V lost 4 bases, J lost 4 bases, and 2 bases stayed unmatched. Per the germline V gene, CDR1 is SNHLY and CDR2 is FYNNEI. The CDR3: CASSGDRGPYEQYV. DNA of the CDR3: TGTGCCAGCAGTGGGGACAGGGGGCCGTACGAGCAGTACGTC.

This clonotype was detected a few times. The J gene is TRBJ1-5, the V gene TRBV28; a possible D gene is TRBD1 (6 bases). The CDR3 spans 16 residues. Per germline, CDR1 MDHEN and CDR2 SYDVKM. V was shortened by 5 bases and J by 1 base, with 15 bases between the two germline ends. CDR3 DNA: TGTGCCAGCAGTCCAAACAGGGTAAGGAGCAATCAGCCCCAGCATTTT. It specifies CASSPNRVRSNQPQHF.

V and J are TRBV9 and TRBJ1-1; 7 bases line up with TRBD1. Germline V CDR1 and CDR2: SGDLS, YYNGEE. The CDR3 is made up of 13 amino acids. V was clipped by 2 bases and J by 6 bases; unmatched bases: 4. CDR3 sequence reads: CASSVGQASEAFF. The CDR3 DNA follows: TGTGCCAGCAGCGTCGGACAGGCCTCTGAAGCTTTCTTT.

Concerning this clonotype itself: A clone one base away is much larger, so this may be a read error. The chain employs TRBV7-2 and TRBJ2-7, with a weak D call TRBD2 (5 bases). This CDR3 is 15 amino acids long. V gave up 1 base and J gave up 3 bases, with 13 bases separating them. Germline-derived CDR1 and CDR2 are SGHTA and FQGNSA. The DNA of the CDR3 is TGTGCCAGCAGCTTAGAGTGGGGAGAGGGCTACGAGCAGTACGTC. Its protein is CASSLEWGEGYEQYV.

This chain links TRBV6-1 with TRBJ2-7; D remains unclear. The CDR3 is 16 residues long. V gave up 1 base and J gave up 2 bases, with 15 bases separating them. Germline lookup yields CDR1 MNHNS and CDR2 SASEGT. CDR3 in amino acids: CASSEVRDRGPYEQYF. CDR3 nucleotides: TGTGCCAGCAGTGAAGTACGAGATAGAGGCCCCTACGAGCAGTACTTC.

V is TRBV7-9 and J is TRBJ2-1, with TRBD1 as a possible D gene (6 bases). Trimming removed 5 bases from V and 8 bases from J, with 22 bases in between. The CDR3 is 16 residues long. Germline V gives CDR1 SEHNR, CDR2 FQNEAQ (reference sequence). CDR3 residues: CASSPPAAGVFDEQFF. The DNA for the CDR3 is TGTGCCAGCAGCCCCCCCGCGGCAGGGGTTTTCGATGAGCAGTTCTTC.